Presented here are 23 T cell receptor beta chains from one specimen sequenced in a study of blood T cell repertoires in COVID-19 (dated by TCRdb to the early 2020s). Receptor amplification or capture employed the immunoSEQ multiplex PCR assay. TCRdb stores this immuneACCESS table with in-frame sequences only. Part of the clones is absent; in the studies checked, under half of the shortfall reflects unresolved V genes, and no reason is known for the rest. This sample comprises approximately 440,000 clones, approximately 89% of them detected only once. The ten biggest clones cover roughly 13% of the sample. Sequencing used peripheral blood. Receptors originate from a woman aged 50 to 60 with COVID-19, enrolled during active disease.

The chain couples TRBV18 to TRBJ2-2, with D maybe TRBD1 (6 bases). This CDR3 is built from 16 residues. Germline V gene sequence: CDR1 KGHSH, CDR2 LQKENI. V was shortened by 2 bases and J by 4 bases, with 14 bases between the two germline ends. The CDR3 sequence: CASSPITQGSTGELFF. The CDR3 DNA is TGTGCCAGCTCACCAATAACCCAGGGGAGCACCGGGGAGCTGTTTTTT.

The chain is built from TRBV19 and TRBJ2-7, with D possibly TRBD2 on 6 matching bases. The CDR3 has 15 amino acids. Germline loops: CDR1 LNHDA, CDR2 SQIVND (reference sequence). V was shortened by 3 bases and J by 2 bases, with 14 bases between the two germline ends. Written as DNA, the CDR3 is TGTGCCAGTAGTATGACCCCAGGGAGGACCTACGAGCAGTACTTC. Protein: CASSMTPGRTYEQYF. Looking up the rest from reference TRBV19 and TRBJ2-7 gives the full variable domain: DGGITQSPKYLFRKEGQNVTLSCEQNLNHDAMYWYRQDPGQGLRLIYYSQIVNDFQKGDIAEGYSVSREKKESFPLTVTSAQKNPTAFYLCASSMTPGRTYEQYFGPGTRLTVT.

DNA for the CDR3: TGTGCCAGCATCTTCATGAGGGGGTCGAACACCGGGGAGCTGTTTTTT. Its protein product is CASIFMRGSNTGELFF. This chain links TRBV13 with TRBJ2-2; D is perhaps TRBD1 (6 bases). The CDR3 has 16 residues. Trimming pared 7 bases from V and 0 bases from J, leaving 15 bases between. The germline CDR1 and CDR2 sequences are PRHDT and FYEKMQ (reference sequence).

The chain uses TRBV11-3 and TRBJ2-1; D remains ambiguous. Trimming cost V 5 bases and J 7 bases, with 9 bases left between them. The CDR3 is 12 residues long. The V gene's germline CDR1 is SGHNT and CDR2 YENEEA. The CDR3 DNA follows: TGTGCCAGCAGCCTGACTTTTAATGAGCAGTTCTTC. Translation: CASSLTFNEQFF.

The chain joins TRBV3-1 (or the pseudogene TRBV3-2) to TRBJ1-4; TRBD1 aligns across 7 bases. Trimming cost V 6 bases and J 8 bases; bases outside gene matches: 15. Germline lookup yields CDR1 LGHDT and CDR2 YNNKEL (reference sequence). The CDR3 extends over 16 amino acids. The CDR3, as DNA: TGTGCCAGCAGTTGGGAGAGACAGGGCGGGGTGGAAAAACTGTTTTTT. This gives the protein CASSWERQGGVEKLFF.

The chain has TRBV20-1 and TRBJ1-1; D is undetermined. Trimming removed 4 bases from V and 13 bases from J, with 13 bases in between. The CDR3 length is 10 residues. CDR1 and CDR2 from the germline V gene are DFQATT and SNEGSKA (reference sequence). The CDR3 DNA reads TGCAGTGCTACCCGGGAAAGGGTTTTCTTT. Amino acids: CSATRERVFF.

CDR3 sequence (DNA): TGTGCCAGTAAGGGACAGAACTATGGCTACACCTTC. Residues: CASKGQNYGYTF. This chain joins TRBV25-1 and TRBJ1-2, with TRBD1 identical over 7 bases. The V and J ends lost 9 bases and 2 bases, in that order; junction bases with no gene match: 3. The germline V gene has CDR1 MGHDK and CDR2 SYGVNS. The CDR3 runs 12 residues.

The genes are TRBV6-5 and TRBJ1-6; D unclear. Trimming pared 5 bases from V and 8 bases from J, leaving 13 bases between. CDR3 length: 14 residues. CDR1 and CDR2 from the germline V gene are MNHEY and SVGAGI. CDR3 DNA: TGTGCCAGCAGTCCTGCAAGTAGTTATTCACCCCTCCACTTT. This codes for CASSPASSYSPLHF.

The J gene is TRBJ2-5, the V gene TRBV6-5, with a possible D match to TRBD2 (6 bases). CDR1 is MNHEY, CDR2 SVGAGI, per germline. Trimming shortened V by 2 bases and J by 4 bases, and 8 bases separated the two germline ends. The CDR3 covers 13 residues. CDR3 sequence (DNA): TGTGCCAGCAGTTACCCCGGGGGAGAGACCCAGTACTTC. This gives the protein CASSYPGGETQYF.

The chain couples TRBV19 to TRBJ1-5; no reliable D call. V was clipped by 8 bases and J by 8 bases, with 16 bases between them. Germline V gene sequence: CDR1 LNHDA, CDR2 SQIVND (reference sequence). The length of the CDR3 is 13 residues. CDR3 sequence (DNA): TGTGCCAGTGGCCCGGCGGGGAGGGAGCCCCAGCATTTT. It encodes CASGPAGREPQHF.

The sample holds one count of this clone. The CDR3 DNA sequence: TGTGCCAGCAGTTGGGACAGGAAAGGCACCGGGGAGCTGTTTTTT. Protein product: CASSWDRKGTGELFF. This sequence joins TRBV27 and TRBJ2-2; 8 bases are shared with TRBD1. The V gene end was trimmed by 4 bases and the J gene end by 4 bases; junction bases not matched to a gene: 5. Germline V lookup: CDR1 MNHEY, CDR2 SMNVEV (reference sequence). This CDR3 is 15 amino acids long.

The chain joins TRBV9 to TRBJ1-6; D is ambiguous. This CDR3 is 14 amino acids long. CDR1 is SGDLS and CDR2 is YYNGEE in the germline V gene. With 4 bases removed from V and 10 bases from J, the gap between germline ends came to 15 bases. CDR3 sequence: CASSSLGVQSPLHF. The CDR3 bases are TGTGCCAGCAGCTCCCTCGGGGTGCAATCACCCCTCCACTTT.

The rearrangement uses TRBV19 and TRBJ1-2, with D possibly matching TRBD1 (5 bases). Germline-derived CDR1 and CDR2 are LNHDA and SQIVND (reference sequence). The CDR3 is 14 amino acids. Trimming removed 5 bases at V and 6 bases at J, with 16 bases between. CDR3 amino acids: CASSPRGSGNGYTF. CDR3 sequence (DNA): TGTGCCAGTAGTCCTCGGGGGAGCGGAAATGGCTACACCTTC.

This clone was seen a handful of times. This chain joins TRBV5-1 and TRBJ2-1; D possibly corresponds to TRBD1 (6 bases). Trimming took off 4 bases at V and 10 bases at J, with 21 bases between the two ends. In germline, CDR1 is SGHRS, CDR2 YFSETQ. The CDR3 covers 15 residues. CDR3 residues: CASSIEPGTLGEQFF. The DNA for the CDR3 is TGCGCCAGCAGCATAGAGCCCGGGACACTTGGGGAGCAGTTCTTC.

This clone was counted once. This rearrangement joins TRBV3-1 (or the pseudogene TRBV3-2) to TRBJ2-5, with 11 bases identical to TRBD2. CDR3 length: 15 residues. In germline, CDR1 is LGHDT, CDR2 YNNKEL (reference sequence). V trimming: 4 bases; J trimming: 5 bases; junction bases outside the gene matches: 6. Written as DNA, the CDR3 is TGTGCCAGCAGCCGACTAGCGGGGCTCTGGGAGACCCAGTACTTC. Translation gives CASSRLAGLWETQYF.

This chain links TRBV27 with TRBJ1-1; D call uncertain. The CDR3 consists of 13 residues. Germline CDR1 is MNHEY and CDR2 is SMNVEV (reference sequence). V lost 3 bases and J 1 base, leaving 6 bases between the germline ends. The CDR3 nucleotides are TGTGCCAGCAGTTTGTCAGAGAACACTGAAGCTTTCTTT. Protein product: CASSLSENTEAFF.

This clone showed up just a few times. The genes are TRBV4-1 and TRBJ1-2, with TRBD1 matching over 7 bases. The CDR3 is 18 residues long. The germline CDR1 and CDR2 sequences are MGHRA and YSYEKL. V gave up 1 base and J gave up 4 bases; unmatched junction bases: 15. The chain's CDR3 is CASSQVIRKAGGAYGYTF. For the CDR3, the DNA is TGCGCCAGCAGCCAAGTAATTAGGAAGGCAGGGGGAGCCTATGGCTACACCTTC.

The chain has TRBV5-6 and TRBJ2-1; 10 nucleotides match TRBD2. The CDR3 has 16 residues. CDR1 SGHDT and CDR2 YYEEEE come from the germline V gene. The V segment lost 0 bases and the J segment 4 bases; nucleotides outside the gene matches: 4. The DNA for the CDR3 is TGTGCCAGCAGCTTGGAGCTAGCGGGGGATTACAATGAGCAGTTCTTC. Residues: CASSLELAGDYNEQFF.

This clone was observed once. This chain joins TRBV5-8 and TRBJ2-5, with TRBD2 matching 14 bases. Unmatched junction bases numbered 2, after V lost 2 bases and J lost 5 bases. The germline V gene encodes CDR1 SGHTS and CDR2 YDEGEE. The CDR3 is made up of 15 amino acids. CDR3 nucleotide sequence: TGTGCCAGCAGCTTCGGACTAGCGGGGGGCGAGACCCAGTACTTC. This codes for CASSFGLAGGETQYF.

The V gene is TRBV6-5, the J gene TRBJ1-5; 11 bases match TRBD1. CDR1 MNHEY and CDR2 SVGAGI come from the germline V gene. The CDR3 is made up of 16 amino acids. V trimming: 2 bases; J trimming: 11 bases; junction bases outside the gene matches: 11. This CDR3 reads CASSYRPGQGGSAQHF. CDR3 nucleotide sequence: TGTGCCAGCAGTTACCGTCCGGGACAGGGGGGATCAGCCCAGCATTTT.

The chain uses TRBV4-1 and TRBJ2-7, with 9 positions matching TRBD1. The CDR3 length is 16 residues. Per germline, CDR1 MGHRA and CDR2 YSYEKL. J gave up 0 bases and V 2 bases, and 5 bases lay outside the gene matches. The CDR3 coding sequence is TGCGCCAGCAGCCAATTAGGGACAGGGACCTCCTACGAGCAGTACTTC. Translated: CASSQLGTGTSYEQYF.

The rearrangement uses TRBV5-8 and TRBJ1-1; the match to TRBD1 covers 9 bases. The V gene end was trimmed by 3 bases and the J gene end by 4 bases; junction bases not matched to a gene: 1. Per germline, CDR1 SGHTS and CDR2 YDEGEE. The CDR3 consists of 13 residues. The DNA of the CDR3 is TGTGCCAGCAGCTGGGGACAGGGCACTGAAGCTTTCTTT. Its protein is CASSWGQGTEAFF.

The CDR3 DNA reads as TGTGCCAGTAAAACAGGGAGAGATACGCAGTATTTT. Translated, it gives CASKTGRDTQYF. The chain uses TRBV19 and TRBJ2-3; TRBD1 might be the D (6 bases). CDR1 and CDR2 (germline): LNHDA, SQIVND (reference sequence). The CDR3 contains 12 residues. Trimming took off 7 bases at V and 5 bases at J, with 10 bases between the two ends. The full variable domain, rest sourced from reference TRBV19 and TRBJ2-3, is DGGITQSPKYLFRKEGQNVTLSCEQNLNHDAMYWYRQDPGQGLRLIYYSQIVNDFQKGDIAEGYSVSREKKESFPLTVTSAQKNPTAFYLCASKTGRDTQYFGPGTRLTVL.